The 28 T cell receptor beta chains in this list originate from one sample, sequenced in a study of regulatory T cells in long-lasting Graves disease. Stated time point: persistent/refractory GD, antithyroid drugs over 5 years with positive TRAb. Construction of the TCR library relied on RNA isolated from PBMCs. Assembly of TCR beta libraries relied on iRepertoire HTBI primers together with Arm-PCR of CDR3 regions. MiXCR, run by TCRdb on the multiplex PCR reads, gives a single entry per CDR3 protein. Seen here are around 510,000 distinct CDR3 sequences, roughly 20% observed once, and the top ten hold 7% to 10%. Sequenced material: peripheral blood mononuclear cells (PBMCs), taken when the disease was refractory, from a patient treated with antithyroid drugs. The receptor source for this set is a female donor with Graves disease.

This clonotype occurred many times. This chain links TRBV27 with TRBJ2-7; D could derive from TRBD1 or TRBD2 (5 bases each). The V gene lost 4 bases and the J gene lost 2 bases, with 15 bases spanning the gap. CDR3 length: 15 residues. Germline-derived CDR1 and CDR2 are MNHEY and SMNVEV (reference sequence). CDR3: CASSSATRDPYEQYF. CDR3 in DNA: TGTGCCAGCAGTTCCGCAACGAGGGACCCCTACGAGCAGTACTTC.

Ten or more counts support this clonotype. The CDR3 protein is CASSFADTHYEQYF. CDR3 DNA sequence: TGTGCCAGCAGCTTCGCTGACACACACTACGAGCAGTACTTC. The chain links TRBV7-9 to TRBJ2-7, with D unresolved. This CDR3 has 14 residues. Germline CDR1 is SEHNR and CDR2 is FQNEAQ (reference sequence). Between the trimmed V and J ends, which lost 3 bases and 3 bases, there was a span of 12 bases.

The chain has TRBV20-1 and TRBJ2-4; possible D gene TRBD2, 6 bases. The CDR3 is 15 amino acids. CDR1 is DFQATT and CDR2 is SNEGSKA in the germline V gene (reference sequence). Trimming removed 7 bases from V and 5 bases from J, with 21 bases in between. CDR3 amino acids: CSVIDPGENQNIQYF. The CDR3 region has the DNA TGCAGTGTCATAGACCCGGGAGAGAACCAAAACATTCAGTACTTC.

A word on this clonotype: A much larger clone lies a single base off, so this may be a read error. This chain links TRBV28 with TRBJ2-2, with a weak D call TRBD2 (5 bases). The germline gives CDR1 MDHEN, CDR2 SYDVKM. Trimming cost V 1 base and J 4 bases, with 13 bases left between them. This CDR3 contains 16 residues. CDR3 coding DNA: TGTGCCAGCAGTTTATACGGAGGTATGAGCACCGGGGAGCTGTTTTTT. As protein: CASSLYGGMSTGELFF.

This clonotype came up a few times. This chain uses TRBV7-3 with TRBJ2-5; TRBD1 or TRBD2 may be the D gene (5 bases each). Near its end, the DNA agrees better with TRBJ2-1, so the J call may be wrong. The CDR3 consists of 14 residues. CDR1 is SGHTA and CDR2 is FQGTGA in the germline V gene. CDR3 in DNA: TGTGCCAGCAGCGGGACGCACCCCGAGGGTGAGCAGTTCTTC. Its translation: CASSGTHPEGEQFF.

The rearrangement links TRBV25-1 to TRBJ2-7, with 12 bases lining up with TRBD1. Losses at the gene ends were 3 bases for V and 9 bases for J; bases not matched to a gene: 12. Germline V gene sequence: CDR1 MGHDK, CDR2 SYGVNS. The CDR3 has 16 residues. The CDR3 DNA sequence: TGTGCCAGCAGTGAGCCCGGGGACAGGGGGCGCATTGTGCAGTACTTC. Encoded protein: CASSEPGDRGRIVQYF.

The chain combines TRBV27 with TRBJ2-1; a weak D match, TRBD2 (6 bases). Germline loops: CDR1 MNHEY, CDR2 SMNVEV (reference sequence). With 2 bases removed from V and 2 bases from J, the gap between germline ends came to 13 bases. This CDR3 is built from 16 residues. The CDR3, as DNA: TGTGCCAGCAGTTTAGCTAGCGAGATCACCTACAATGAGCAGTTCTTC. This sequence encodes CASSLASEITYNEQFF.

This clonotype has just a few counts. The gene calls are TRBV24-1 and TRBJ2-5; TRBD1 agrees at 8 bases. V trimming: 1 base; J trimming: 5 bases; junction bases outside the gene matches: 5. This CDR3 spans 15 amino acids. The germline V gene has CDR1 KGHDR and CDR2 SFDVKD. The CDR3 here is CATSDFDRGEETQYF. For the CDR3, the DNA is TGTGCCACCAGTGATTTCGACAGGGGTGAGGAGACCCAGTACTTC.

J is TRBJ1-5 and V is TRBV6-4; D remains ambiguous. CDR3 length: 14 amino acids. Germline-derived CDR1 and CDR2 are MRHNA and SNTAGT. Trimming cost V 5 bases and J 0 bases, with 8 bases left between them. Here the CDR3 DNA reads TGTGCCAGCAGTCGACGCAATAGCAATCAGCCCCAGCATTTT. The encoded protein is CASSRRNSNQPQHF.

In this sample, this clonotype turned up a few times. The CDR3 sequence is CAWTKMIGTGELFF. CDR3 nucleotides: TGTGCCTGGACCAAGATGATTGGCACCGGGGAGCTGTTTTTT. This chain uses TRBV30 with TRBJ2-2; no definite D call. Trimming took off 4 bases at V and 4 bases at J, with 13 bases between the two ends. This CDR3 is built from 14 residues. Germline V gives CDR1 GTSNPN, CDR2 SVGIG (reference sequence). Based on the CDR3 plus reference TRBV30 and TRBJ2-2, the full variable domain is SQTIHQWPATLVQPVGSPLSLECTVEGTSNPNLYWYRQAAGRGLQLLFYSVGIGQISSEVPQNLSASRPQDRQFILSSKKLLLSDSGFYLCAWTKMIGTGELFFGEGSRLTVL.

The rearrangement links TRBV5-1 to TRBJ2-7; D remains ambiguous. The CDR3 contains 14 residues. The germline V gene encodes CDR1 SGHRS and CDR2 YFSETQ. Trimming took 4 bases from V and 6 from J, leaving 17 bases between them. The CDR3: CASSLVVAGVEQYF. The CDR3 DNA reads as TGCGCCAGCAGCCTTGTGGTCGCAGGAGTCGAGCAGTACTTC.

This clonotype has only one observation. This chain uses TRBV6-2 or TRBV6-3 with TRBJ2-7, with D perhaps TRBD1 (6 bases). Germline CDR1 reads MNHEY; CDR2 reads SVGEGT. Trimming left V 6 bases short and J 0 bases short, with 12 bases between. The CDR3 length is 14 residues. Here the CDR3 DNA reads TGTGCCAGCAGCCCCCCGGACAGCTCCTACGAGCAGTACTTC. Translation gives CASSPPDSSYEQYF.

The J gene is TRBJ1-1, the V gene TRBV12-3 or TRBV12-4, with D uncertain. The CDR3 runs to 14 residues. The V gene lost 5 bases and the J gene lost 2 bases, with 12 bases spanning the gap. In DNA, the CDR3 is TGTGCCAGCAGTCTGGGTCCTCCCAACACTGAAGCTTTCTTT. It specifies CASSLGPPNTEAFF.

Of note for this clonotype: An end of the junction differs from the germline gene, which may be a read error. The CDR3 DNA sequence: TGCAATGCTAGAGGAATCCTGGACAGCTCCTACGAGCAGTACTTC. Its protein product is CNARGILDSSYEQYF. The chain uses TRBV20-1 and TRBJ2-7, with TRBD1 as a possible D gene (6 bases). Germline loops: CDR1 DFQATT, CDR2 SNEGSKA (reference sequence). The CDR3 runs to 15 residues.

This clonotype was seen many times. This chain joins TRBV20-1 and TRBJ1-1; D gene ambiguous. CDR3 size: 15 residues. CDR1 is DFQATT and CDR2 is SNEGSKA in the germline V gene (reference sequence). The germline V and J ends were trimmed by 1 base and 5 bases, with 17 bases remaining between them. CDR3 nucleotides: TGCAGTGCTAGAGTCCATGGTGGCGGGTTGACTGAAGCTTTCTTT. Its translation is CSARVHGGGLTEAFF.

Many counts were recorded for this clonotype. This chain uses TRBV6-2 or TRBV6-3 with TRBJ2-4; possibly TRBD2 for D (5 bases). Trimming removed 7 bases from V and 3 bases from J, with 16 bases in between. The CDR3 totals 15 residues. Germline assignment: CDR1 MNHEY and CDR2 SVGEGT. As DNA, the CDR3 is TGTGCCAGCATTCAGAGAAGCGGAAGCAAAAACATTCAGTACTTC. Translation: CASIQRSGSKNIQYF.

This clonotype occurred many times. CDR3 region: CASSLGHFYEQYF. CDR3 DNA: TGTGCCAGCAGTTTAGGGCATTTCTACGAGCAGTACTTC. This chain links TRBV28 with TRBJ2-7, with D unclear. V was trimmed by 2 bases and J by 3 bases, leaving 8 bases between them. The CDR3 consists of 13 residues. CDR1 MDHEN and CDR2 SYDVKM come from the germline V gene.

In its sample, this clonotype was seen a few times. The rearrangement joins TRBV4-3 to TRBJ1-1, with no clear D. The germline gives CDR1 LGHNA, CDR2 YSLEER. The CDR3 is 15 residues long. Trimming cost V 0 bases and J 1 base, with 9 bases left between them. The CDR3 DNA reads TGCGCCAGCAGCCAAGAGTTTGATGAGAACACTGAAGCTTTCTTT. Amino acid sequence: CASSQEFDENTEAFF.

This clonotype showed up many times. The J gene is TRBJ2-7, the V gene TRBV20-1, with TRBD2 identical over 11 bases. The CDR3 consists of 15 residues. Germline loops: CDR1 DFQATT, CDR2 SNEGSKA (reference sequence). Losses at the gene ends were 4 bases for V and 3 bases for J; bases not matched to a gene: 8. CDR3 sequence: CSATPGLAGGYEQYF. In nucleotides, the CDR3 is TGCAGTGCTACACCTGGACTAGCGGGTGGCTACGAGCAGTACTTC.

This clonotype showed up just a few times. The rearrangement uses TRBV20-1 and TRBJ2-1, with 12 bases lining up with TRBD2. The CDR3 runs to 18 residues. V shed 0 bases and J 7 bases; nucleotides not matched to a gene: 13. CDR1 DFQATT and CDR2 SNEGSKA come from the germline V gene (reference sequence). CDR3 residues: CSARDLASGRVRSNEQFF. CDR3 nucleotides: TGCAGTGCTAGAGATTTGGCTAGCGGGAGGGTGAGATCGAATGAGCAGTTCTTC.

The chain is built from TRBV13 and TRBJ2-2; 11 nucleotides align to TRBD2. The V and J ends lost 4 bases and 5 bases, in that order; junction bases with no gene match: 9. CDR1 and CDR2 (germline): PRHDT, FYEKMQ (reference sequence). The length of the CDR3 is 17 residues. The CDR3 reads CASSWTSGLAVTGELFF. CDR3 bases: TGTGCCAGCAGCTGGACTAGCGGGTTAGCCGTGACCGGGGAGCTGTTTTTT.

This clonotype has ten or more counts. The chain combines TRBV28 with TRBJ1-4; no clear D gene. V lost 6 bases and J lost 7, with 9 bases in between. The germline V gene encodes CDR1 MDHEN and CDR2 SYDVKM. The CDR3 has 12 residues. CDR3 DNA sequence: TGTGCCAGCAGCTCCGGGGTTGAAAAACTGTTTTTT. Encoded protein: CASSSGVEKLFF.

The rearrangement links TRBV5-1 to TRBJ1-4, with 9 bases that match TRBD1. Per germline, CDR1 SGHRS and CDR2 YFSETQ. The V segment lost 5 bases and the J segment 8 bases; nucleotides outside the gene matches: 7. This CDR3 region has 14 residues. CDR3 sequence reads: CASRDRGGSEKLFF. The DNA of the CDR3 is TGCGCCAGCAGGGACAGGGGAGGTTCGGAAAAACTGTTTTTT.

This clonotype was picked up many times. The genes are TRBV28 and TRBJ2-4, with D hard to call. The CDR3 loop spans 15 amino acids. The V end lost 4 bases, the J end lost 1 base, and 11 bases lay between the germline ends. Germline V lookup: CDR1 MDHEN, CDR2 SYDVKM. The CDR3 DNA follows: TGTGCCAGCAGTTCCCAGTTGGGGGCCAAAAACATTCAGTACTTC. Protein: CASSSQLGAKNIQYF.

Points on this clonotype: At one end, the junction sequence differs from germline, possibly due to a read error. This chain uses TRBV15 with TRBJ1-1; D remains unclear. Germline V CDR1 and CDR2: LNHNV, YYDKDF (reference sequence). The CDR3 is 14 residues long. CDR3 region: CAASRDLGDTEAFF. In DNA, the CDR3 is TGTGCCGCCAGCAGAGATCTTGGGGACACTGAAGCTTTCTTT.

About this clonotype: A much larger clone differs from this one at a single base, so this may be a read error. V is TRBV12-3 or TRBV12-4 and J is TRBJ2-5; 9 nucleotides line up with TRBD1. This CDR3 comprises 17 residues. V lost 3 bases and J lost 4; bases outside the gene matches: 12. The DNA of the CDR3 is TGTGCCAGCAGTTTTAAAGCCGGGACAGGGAGGTCAGAGACCCAGTACTTC. Translated: CASSFKAGTGRSETQYF.

This rearrangement joins TRBV12-5 to TRBJ2-5; tentatively, D is TRBD1 (6 bases). The CDR3 totals 14 residues. Trimming left V 1 base short and J 2 bases short, with 8 bases between. Germline values: CDR1 LGHNT, CDR2 FRNRAP. CDR3: CASGLGTAQETQYF. The CDR3 nucleotides are TGTGCTAGTGGTTTGGGGACAGCTCAAGAGACCCAGTACTTC.

This clonotype came up many times. The rearrangement joins TRBV20-1 to TRBJ2-7, with D perhaps TRBD1 (5 bases). The germline gives CDR1 DFQATT, CDR2 SNEGSKA (reference sequence). This CDR3 spans 15 amino acids. V was cut by 0 bases and J by 7 bases, with 19 bases left in between. The CDR3 nucleotides are TGCAGTGCTAGAGATGCTGCCCAGGCCGACAGAGAGCAGTACTTC. Translating gives CSARDAAQADREQYF.